What follows is one TCR beta chain and its context. Its target is not known. The CDR3 has 19 amino acids. CDR1 is SGHDT and CDR2 is YYEEEE in the germline V gene. Unmatched junction bases numbered 22, after V lost 6 bases and J lost 2 bases. This entry is derived from a study of T cell clonotyping in hematopoietic cell transplantation. Libraries were prepared by immunoSEQ multiplex PCR; TCRdb keeps only in-frame clonotypes and omits some of them. The sample has several thousand clones, about four fifths seen once; the top ten hold approximately 5%. Findings and limits, study-wide: CD4 and CD8 repertoire contributions could not be separated without sorting. Graft donor and pretransplant recipient Inverse Simpson Index values predicted broader posttransplant TCR diversity. Recipient TCR diversity dropped after transplant; expanded clonotypes rose from day 30 to 180.

Recipients were bled about 28 days pretransplant and at posttransplant days 30, 100, 180. The source is a female patient aged 45-60 years who had an allogeneic stem cell transplant from an unrelated donor, so the T cells may come from the graft donor. Some clones in this sample may be carry-over from other donors' samples. The sequencing used peripheral blood mononuclear cells, collected 180 days after allogeneic stem cell transplant. This chain links TRBV5-6 with TRBJ2-7; 8 bases are shared with TRBD1. The CDR3 spells CASTLPAPGGVNRAYEQYF. The CDR3 nucleotides read TGTGCCAGCACCCTCCCGGCGCCAGGGGGCGTGAATCGGGCCTACGAGCAGTACTTC. The variable domain in full, completed from reference TRBV5-6 and TRBJ2-7, reads DAGVTQSPTHLIKTRGQQVTLRCSPKSGHDTVSWYQQALGQGPQFIFQYYEEEERQRGNFPDRFSGHQFPNYSSELNVNALLLGDSALYLCASTLPAPGGVNRAYEQYFGPGTRLTVT.